These 27 T cell receptor beta chains originate from one sample sequenced in a study of T cells expressing NK-cell markers. TCRdb processed the 5' RACE reads again and assigns one entry to each CDR3 protein, with no DNA. Its table lists about 400,000 distinct CDR3 sequences. Source material: blood T cells: a sorted CD56 or NKG2C T cell subset, CD4+ or CD8+ T cells, or bulk PBMC T cells (not recorded which). The receptor set was obtained from a woman aged 45-65 years in good health.

The J gene is TRBJ2-3, the V gene TRBV20-1; the D call of TRBD2 rests on TCRdb alone, since no DNA is present to check it. This CDR3 contains 15 residues. From germline, CDR1 is DFQATT and CDR2 SNEGSKA (reference sequence). The CDR3 protein is CSASLLAGVRDTQYF.

The V and J genes are TRBV25-1 and TRBJ2-7; TCRdb proposes TRBD1, but this gene call is untestable without DNA. CDR1 and CDR2 from the germline V gene are MGHDK and SYGVNS. There are 14 residues in the CDR3. The CDR3 is CASSDFGAAYEQYF.

This chain connects TRBV12-3 or TRBV12-4 to TRBJ2-3. This CDR3 has 14 amino acids. This CDR3 reads CASAGLESTDTQYF.

The chain combines TRBV20-1 with TRBJ2-1; the D call of TRBD2 rests on TCRdb alone, since no DNA is present to check it. Germline CDR1 is DFQATT and CDR2 is SNEGSKA (reference sequence). This CDR3 is built from 15 residues. CDR3 loop: CSASGLAESNNEQFF.

This chain links TRBV20-1 with TRBJ2-7; TCRdb selects TRBD1, and the lack of DNA leaves this call unchecked. The CDR3 consists of 16 residues. CDR1 DFQATT and CDR2 SNEGSKA come from the germline V gene (reference sequence). CDR3 region: CSAREVNRGLSYEQYF.

CDR3: CASSYRTAYEQYF. This chain links TRBV6-5 with TRBJ2-7; TCRdb indicates TRBD1, and absent DNA this call remains unverified. The CDR3 has 13 amino acids. Per the germline V gene, CDR1 is MNHEY and CDR2 is SVGAGI.

The chain uses TRBV24-1 and TRBJ2-5; TCRdb selects TRBD2, and the lack of DNA leaves this call unchecked. Germline V CDR1 and CDR2: KGHDR, SFDVKD. This CDR3 comprises 16 residues. The CDR3 loop reads CATSDRPTGAGETQYF.

The genes are TRBV4-1 and TRBJ2-7; TCRdb designates TRBD1, a call that cannot be tested without DNA. From germline, CDR1 is MGHRA and CDR2 YSYEKL. This CDR3 region has 14 residues. CDR3 sequence reads: CASSHPGFSYEQYF.

The CDR3: CALGLDQETQYF. This rearrangement joins TRBV30 to TRBJ2-5; TCRdb indicates TRBD2, and absent DNA this call remains unverified. The CDR3 is 12 residues long. Germline V gene lookup returns CDR1 GTSNPN and CDR2 SVGIG (reference sequence).

V is TRBV21-1 and J is TRBJ1-5. TRBV21-1 is a pseudogene segment. The CDR3 spans 18 residues. The CDR3 spells CASSKAESGLCSNQPQHF.

V is TRBV6-5 and J is TRBJ1-5; TCRdb's D call of TRBD1 is untestable without DNA. Germline loops: CDR1 MNHEY, CDR2 SVGAGI. This CDR3 is built from 15 residues. The CDR3 protein is CASSSGQGGNQPQHF.

The chain carries TRBV19 and TRBJ1-5; the TCRdb D gene call, TRBD1, has no DNA to confirm it. Germline CDR1 reads LNHDA; CDR2 reads SQIVND (reference sequence). The CDR3 sequence is 15 residues long. The CDR3 sequence: CASSLQGVGYQPQHF.

The chain is built from TRBV12-3 or TRBV12-4 and TRBJ2-7; TCRdb lists TRBD2, though no DNA is available to test this call. The CDR3 has 14 residues. This CDR3 reads CARWEYGRAYEQYF.

The chain uses TRBV6-5 and TRBJ2-2; the TRBD1 assignment by TCRdb is unverifiable without DNA. The germline V gene encodes CDR1 MNHEY and CDR2 SVGAGI. The CDR3 sequence is 16 residues long. Here the CDR3 reads CASSYSPDRVTGELFF.

The V gene is TRBV14, the J gene TRBJ2-1; TCRdb picks TRBD2, but there is no DNA to check that call. Germline CDR1 is SGHDN and CDR2 is FVKESK. This CDR3 has 13 residues. CDR3 amino acids: CASSLPRENEQFF.

The chain couples TRBV10-3 to TRBJ2-7; TCRdb selects TRBD1, and the lack of DNA leaves this call unchecked. This CDR3 comprises 14 residues. Germline CDR1 ENHRY, CDR2 SYGVKD. CDR3 in amino acids: CAIMRQGIFDEQYF.

The rearrangement uses TRBV18 and TRBJ2-7; TCRdb designates TRBD1, a call that cannot be tested without DNA. Germline CDR1 and CDR2: KGHSH and LQKENI. The CDR3 is 15 residues long. Here the CDR3 reads CASSPKGQRSYEQYF.

The chain employs TRBV9 and TRBJ2-1. Germline lookup yields CDR1 SGDLS and CDR2 YYNGEE. CDR3 length: 12 amino acids. CDR3 protein: CASSVYSNEQFF.

The CDR3 sequence is CASSEDRSQETQYF. The V and J genes are TRBV7-9 and TRBJ2-5; TCRdb outputs TRBD1, but without DNA this stays unchecked. Germline CDR1 SEHNR, CDR2 FQNEAQ (reference sequence). This CDR3 is built from 14 residues.

The rearrangement links TRBV12-5 to TRBJ2-1; lacking DNA, the TRBD2 call made by TCRdb goes unchecked. CDR3 size: 17 residues. The germline V gene encodes CDR1 LGHNT and CDR2 FRNRAP. CDR3 in amino acids: CASGFAPKTSGIDEQFF. Variable domain in full (rest from reference TRBV12-5 and TRBJ2-1): DARVTQTPRHKVTEMGQEVTMRCQPILGHNTVFWYRQTMMQGLELLAYFRNRAPLDDSGMPKDRFSAEMPDATLATLKIQPSEPRDSAVYFCASGFAPKTSGIDEQFFGPGTRLTVL.

The chain combines TRBV5-1 with TRBJ2-1; TCRdb picks TRBD1, but there is no DNA to check that call. CDR3 length equals 13 residues. CDR1 and CDR2 (germline): SGHRS, YFSETQ. CDR3 protein: CASSTDRGLGEFF.

The V call is TRBV12-3 or TRBV12-4, the J call TRBJ2-1. The length of the CDR3 is 15 residues. CDR3 residues: CASTRGANWGNEQFF.

V usage is TRBV20-1 and J usage is TRBJ2-7. This CDR3 is 14 amino acids long. CDR1 and CDR2 from the germline V gene are DFQATT and SNEGSKA (reference sequence). The CDR3 region is CSARDSDQLYEQYF.

The rearrangement uses TRBV20-1 and TRBJ2-1; TCRdb gives TRBD2 as the D gene, but with no DNA this cannot be confirmed. CDR3 length: 16 residues. Germline values: CDR1 DFQATT, CDR2 SNEGSKA (reference sequence). This chain's CDR3 is CSALASVRFSYNEQFF.

The chain uses TRBV7-6 and TRBJ2-1; TCRdb picks TRBD2, but there is no DNA to check that call. The CDR3 is 17 amino acids. The germline CDR1 and CDR2 sequences are SGHVS and FNYEAQ. The CDR3 sequence is CASSLVTTSVPYNEQFF.

J is TRBJ2-1 and V is TRBV28; the TCRdb D gene call, TRBD2, has no DNA to confirm it. CDR1 is MDHEN, CDR2 SYDVKM, per germline. The CDR3 has 14 residues. CDR3 residues: CASSPGLARNEQFF.

The V call is TRBV9, the J call TRBJ2-1. Germline-derived CDR1 and CDR2 are SGDLS and YYNGEE. The CDR3 loop spans 12 amino acids. CDR3 in amino acids: CASRAAVGEQFF.